One sample yielded the 26 T cell receptor beta chains listed below, sequenced in a study of T cell changes during pregnancy in multiple sclerosis. Libraries were prepared by immunoSEQ multiplex PCR; TCRdb keeps only in-frame clonotypes and omits some of them. The data show 95,000 to 110,000 clones, about 90% seen once. This sample comprised peripheral blood, obtained after pregnancy. These receptors came from a female donor with multiple sclerosis, enrolled in a pregnancy study.

This chain uses TRBV5-1 with TRBJ1-2; no definite D call. Germline V gene lookup returns CDR1 SGHRS and CDR2 YFSETQ. The CDR3 is 12 amino acids. V shed 7 bases and J shed 4 bases, with 11 bases lying between them. Written as DNA, the CDR3 is TGCGCCAGCTCGCCCGGTCCCTATGGCTACACCTTC. Protein sequence: CASSPGPYGYTF.

The chain employs TRBV4-1 and TRBJ2-7; 9 nucleotides agree with TRBD2. This CDR3 spans 16 amino acids. Germline V CDR1 and CDR2: MGHRA, YSYEKL. J gave up 2 bases and V 1 base, and 6 bases lay outside the gene matches. CDR3 region: CASSQGWTSVAYEQYF. The CDR3 bases are TGCGCCAGCAGCCAAGGGTGGACTAGCGTAGCCTACGAGCAGTACTTC.

This clone appeared once. This sequence joins TRBV7-9 and TRBJ2-1, with 11 bases lining up with TRBD2. The germline gives CDR1 SEHNR, CDR2 FQNEAQ (reference sequence). The CDR3 is 16 amino acids. With 5 bases clipped from V and 9 bases from J, the junction kept 12 bases outside the gene matches. CDR3 amino acids: CASSPPGSGGVGEQFF. In nucleotides, the CDR3 is TGTGCCAGCAGCCCCCCGGGTAGCGGGGGGGTGGGTGAGCAGTTCTTC.

V gene TRBV4-2 combines with J gene TRBJ1-2; no clear D. Trimming stripped 4 bases from V and 6 bases from J, with 21 bases between. The CDR3 is 16 amino acids. The germline gives CDR1 LGHNA, CDR2 YNFKEQ. In DNA form, the CDR3 reads TGTGCCAGCAGCCGCCCTCCCCGGGGAAGTGATAATGGCTACACCTTC. This encodes CASSRPPRGSDNGYTF.

The V and J genes are TRBV7-2 and TRBJ2-6; D is ambiguous. CDR1 and CDR2 (germline): SGHTA, FQGNSA. The CDR3 is 17 residues long. The V end was cut by 0 bases, the J end by 0 bases, with 9 bases between. The CDR3 DNA is TGTGCCAGCAGCTTAGCGAGTGGGCTCTCTGGGGCCAACGTCCTGACTTTC. This codes for CASSLASGLSGANVLTF.

This chain uses TRBV19 with TRBJ2-2; weak D call: TRBD1 (6 bases). Trimming cost V 3 bases and J 0 bases, with 11 bases left between them. CDR1 and CDR2 from the germline V gene are LNHDA and SQIVND (reference sequence). The CDR3 loop spans 16 amino acids. DNA for the CDR3: TGTGCCAGTAGTATCAGGACAGTAGCGAACACCGGGGAGCTGTTTTTT. It encodes CASSIRTVANTGELFF.

This chain connects TRBV5-1 to TRBJ1-6; the D gene is possibly TRBD1 (6 bases). Trimming took 7 bases from V and 9 from J, leaving 17 bases between them. The CDR3 consists of 14 residues. Germline assignment: CDR1 SGHRS and CDR2 YFSETQ. CDR3 loop: CASALWDIGSPLHF. For the CDR3, the DNA is TGCGCCAGCGCCCTCTGGGACATAGGTTCACCCCTCCACTTT.

This sequence joins TRBV28 and TRBJ2-7; D gene ambiguous. The CDR3 length is 15 residues. V shed 5 bases and J shed 0 bases, with 14 bases lying between them. CDR1 is MDHEN and CDR2 is SYDVKM in the germline V gene. The CDR3 spells CASSPSAESSYEQYF. The CDR3 DNA reads as TGTGCCAGCAGTCCGTCGGCGGAGAGCTCCTACGAGCAGTACTTC.

This clone was recorded once. The rearrangement joins TRBV7-2 to TRBJ1-4; D gene unclear. This CDR3 region has 15 residues. V was shortened by 5 bases and J by 5 bases, with 15 bases between the two germline ends. Germline CDR1 SGHTA, CDR2 FQGNSA. CDR3 sequence: CASSPRSGNNEKLFF. CDR3 in DNA: TGTGCCAGCAGCCCGCGCTCGGGGAACAATGAAAAACTGTTTTTT.

V and J are TRBV19 and TRBJ2-1; TRBD2 matches 15 bases. CDR3 length equals 19 residues. Trimming removed 4 bases from V and 1 base from J; junction bases left unmatched: 8. Looked up from germline, CDR1 is LNHDA and CDR2 is SQIVND (reference sequence). The CDR3 DNA is TGTGCCAGTAGTACGGGACTAGCGGGGGGCCCGTGGTCCTACAATGAGCAGTTCTTC. Its translation: CASSTGLAGGPWSYNEQFF.

This chain joins TRBV5-6 and TRBJ1-5; D is ambiguous. CDR1 SGHDT and CDR2 YYEEEE come from the germline V gene. The V end lost 1 base, the J end lost 3 bases, and 8 bases lay between the germline ends. The CDR3 has 14 amino acids. CDR3 sequence reads: CASSLWQINQPQHF. As DNA, the CDR3 is TGTGCCAGCAGCTTGTGGCAGATCAATCAGCCCCAGCATTTT.

The gene calls are TRBV27 and TRBJ2-5; D ambiguous. Germline V CDR1 and CDR2: MNHEY, SMNVEV (reference sequence). The CDR3 runs to 11 residues. V lost 6 bases and J 5 bases, leaving 7 bases between the germline ends. The CDR3 nucleotides read TGTGCCAGCAGCTCCCAGGAGACCCAGTACTTC. Translated, it gives CASSSQETQYF.

This chain uses TRBV4-3 with TRBJ2-3, with D uncertain. This CDR3 is 13 amino acids long. Germline loops: CDR1 LGHNA, CDR2 YSLEER. The V end lost 4 bases, the J end lost 2 bases, and 7 bases lay between the germline ends. This chain's CDR3 is CASSPSFTDTQYF. The DNA of the CDR3 is TGCGCCAGCAGCCCCTCTTTCACAGATACGCAGTATTTT.

V gene TRBV9 combines with J gene TRBJ1-1, with a weak D call TRBD1 (5 bases). The CDR3 runs to 13 residues. V was cut by 5 bases and J by 1 base, with 9 bases left in between. CDR1 is SGDLS and CDR2 is YYNGEE in the germline V gene. The CDR3 loop reads CASSYTGNTEAFF. The CDR3, as DNA: TGTGCCAGCAGTTACACAGGGAACACTGAAGCTTTCTTT.

To note about this clone: As the CDR3 is not closed by the conserved phenylalanine or tryptophan, this likely results from a read error. The DNA is left out, because the CDR3 cannot be placed on it with certainty; the CDR3 is given as TCRdb lists it. The rearrangement joins TRBV4-2 to TRBJ1-1; the table names TRBD1, a call not compared with the DNA. The CDR3 is made up of 13 amino acids, end residues included. Germline loops: CDR1 LGHNA, CDR2 YNFKEQ. The CDR3 is CASSQDIGTGEIL.

The rearrangement joins TRBV6-1 to TRBJ2-5, with no clear D. This CDR3 is 14 amino acids long. V was trimmed by 2 bases and J by 9 bases, leaving 16 bases between them. Germline lookup yields CDR1 MNHNS and CDR2 SASEGT. The CDR3 region has the DNA TGTGCCAGCAGTGAAACTCGTGGGCCCCTGGCCCAGTACTTC. Residues: CASSETRGPLAQYF.

The chain uses TRBV13 and TRBJ1-4; perhaps TRBD1 as D (6 bases). Trimming removed 0 bases at V and 8 bases at J, with 22 bases between. The germline gives CDR1 PRHDT, CDR2 FYEKMQ (reference sequence). This CDR3 region has 18 residues. CDR3 protein: CASSLGLRVQGLGEKLFF. The CDR3 nucleotides are TGTGCCAGCAGCTTAGGCCTAAGGGTCCAGGGGCTGGGGGAAAAACTGTTTTTT. Combining the CDR3 with reference TRBV13 and TRBJ1-4 gives the whole variable domain AAGVIQSPRHLIKEKRETATLKCYPIPRHDTVYWYQQGPGQDPQFLISFYEKMQSDKGSIPDRFSAQQFSDYHSELNMSSLELGDSALYFCASSLGLRVQGLGEKLFFGSGTQLSVL.

The V gene is TRBV4-3, the J gene TRBJ1-6, with 9 bases that match TRBD1. This CDR3 spans 18 amino acids. CDR1 and CDR2 from the germline V gene are LGHNA and YSLEER. Trimming took 4 bases from V and 8 from J; bases not matched to a gene: 15. In DNA form, the CDR3 reads TGCGCCAGCAGCCTGAATACACCGGGACAGGGTACCGATTCACCCCTCCACTTT. This encodes CASSLNTPGQGTDSPLHF.

This clone was found once. The chain employs TRBV5-1 and TRBJ2-7; possibly TRBD2 for D (5 bases). From germline, CDR1 is SGHRS and CDR2 YFSETQ. The CDR3 runs to 14 residues. Trimming took 4 bases from V and 0 from J, leaving 11 bases between them. The CDR3 DNA is TGCGCCAGCAGCCTAGCCTCATCCTCCTACGAGCAGTACTTC. Translating gives CASSLASSSYEQYF. Together with reference TRBV5-1 and TRBJ2-7, the CDR3 gives the full variable domain: KAGVTQTPRYLIKTRGQQVTLSCSPISGHRSVSWYQQTPGQGLQFLFEYFSETQRNKGNFPGRFSGRQFSNSRSEMNVSTLELGDSALYLCASSLASSSYEQYFGPGTRLTVT.

The gene calls are TRBV11-2 and TRBJ2-1; 12 positions agree with TRBD2. Germline V gives CDR1 SGHAT, CDR2 FQNNGV. The CDR3 is 15 residues long. V was pared by 5 bases and J by 7 bases, with 6 bases of the junction left unmatched. CDR3 bases: TGTGCCAGCAGCCCGACTAGCGGGGGAGGGAATGAGCAGTTCTTC. Translation: CASSPTSGGGNEQFF.

The chain carries TRBV4-1 and TRBJ1-1; the D gene is possibly TRBD1 (6 bases). Between the trimmed V and J ends, which lost 5 bases and 1 base, there was a span of 11 bases. Germline CDR1 is MGHRA and CDR2 is YSYEKL. This CDR3 contains 14 residues. The CDR3 sequence is CASSLSQGNTEAFF. The CDR3 DNA sequence: TGCGCCAGCAGCTTATCACAGGGGAACACTGAAGCTTTCTTT.

The V call is TRBV4-3, the J call TRBJ2-2; D is undetermined. Trimming cost V 1 base and J 2 bases, with 8 bases left between them. CDR3 length: 15 residues. CDR1 is LGHNA, CDR2 YSLEER, per germline. CDR3 DNA sequence: TGCGCCAGCAGCCAAGCAACAGACAACACCGGGGAGCTGTTTTTT. Translation gives CASSQATDNTGELFF.

The V and J genes are TRBV21-1 and TRBJ2-3; TRBD1 is the table's D call and was not checked against the DNA. TRBV21-1 is recorded as a pseudogene. This CDR3 is built from 17 residues. The CDR3, as DNA: TGTGCCAGCAGCAAAGGACTTGACAGGGACCCTACAGATACGCAGTATTTT. Protein product: CASSKGLDRDPTDTQYF.

The V gene is TRBV21-1, the J gene TRBJ2-7; whether TRBD1, the table's D call, matches the DNA was not checked. TRBV21-1 is classified as a pseudogene. This CDR3 has 16 amino acids. In DNA form, the CDR3 reads TGTGCCAGCAGCAGCGGGACAGGGCGTTGCTCCTACGAGCAGTACTTC. It is translated as CASSSGTGRCSYEQYF.

The gene calls are TRBV5-1 and TRBJ1-2; the D is unclear. V was pared by 3 bases and J by 8 bases, with 23 bases between. This CDR3 comprises 16 residues. Germline loops: CDR1 SGHRS, CDR2 YFSETQ. CDR3 DNA sequence: TGCGCCAGCAGCTCTGGAGTTGGTCAGATCGGTGGGGGCTACACCTTC. Translating gives CASSSGVGQIGGGYTF.

This clone was detected only once. The V gene is TRBV6-5, the J gene TRBJ2-7; tentative D call: TRBD1 (6 bases). The CDR3 runs to 13 residues. The V gene lost 6 bases and the J gene lost 7 bases, with 16 bases spanning the gap. CDR1 MNHEY and CDR2 SVGAGI come from the germline V gene. CDR3 in DNA: TGTGCCAGCAGACCACAGGGTTGGCGGGAGCAGTACTTC. Protein: CASRPQGWREQYF.